This passage covers 30 T cell receptor beta chains from one sample sequenced in a study of identical twins. Each CDR3 protein gets one entry after TCRdb re-called the 5' RACE reads with MiXCR. Of fewer than 900,000 distinct CDR3 sequences detected, 15% to 20% appear once; the ten largest clones hold under 15%. This sample also belongs to another study, concerning T cells expressing NK-cell markers.

Input material: PBMCs. These receptors were collected from a woman aged 18-29 years in good health.

This clonotype was counted between two and nine times. The CDR3 DNA follows: TGCGCCAGCAGCCAACACAGGGGGGACACTGAAGCTTTCTTT. As protein: CASSQHRGDTEAFF. This rearrangement joins TRBV5-1 to TRBJ1-1, with 8 bases fitting TRBD1. Germline V lookup: CDR1 SGHRS, CDR2 YFSETQ. The CDR3 consists of 14 residues. J gave up 3 bases and V 4 bases, and 5 bases lay outside the gene matches.

The sample holds a few counts of this clonotype. The chain has TRBV5-1 and TRBJ1-6; the D gene is possibly TRBD1 (5 bases). The V end lost 2 bases, the J end lost 10 bases, and 22 bases lay between the germline ends. Germline CDR1 is SGHRS and CDR2 is YFSETQ. The CDR3 runs 17 residues. This CDR3 reads CASSLLGEGRRGSPLHF. DNA of the CDR3: TGCGCCAGCAGCTTACTTGGAGAGGGGCGCCGGGGATCACCCCTCCACTTT. Complete variable domain (other parts from reference TRBV5-1 and TRBJ1-6): KAGVTQTPRYLIKTRGQQVTLSCSPISGHRSVSWYQQTPGQGLQFLFEYFSETQRNKGNFPGRFSGRQFSNSRSEMNVSTLELGDSALYLCASSLLGEGRRGSPLHFGNGTRLTVT.

This clonotype was detected a few times. As DNA, the CDR3 is TGTGCCAGCAGTTACTCGTACAGGGGAGAAACTGAAGCTTTCTTT. As protein: CASSYSYRGETEAFF. The chain is built from TRBV6-5 and TRBJ1-1; 7 bases agree with TRBD1. The CDR3 loop spans 15 amino acids. Germline V CDR1 and CDR2: MNHEY, SVGAGI. V was pared by 0 bases and J by 5 bases, with 6 bases of the junction left unmatched.

This chain connects TRBV20-1 to TRBJ1-1, with TRBD1 as a possible D gene (5 bases). Trimming left V 0 bases short and J 1 base short, with 12 bases between. The germline V gene encodes CDR1 DFQATT and CDR2 SNEGSKA (reference sequence). There are 15 residues in the CDR3. The CDR3 loop reads CSARDLEGRNTEAFF. The CDR3 nucleotides are TGCAGTGCTAGAGATTTGGAGGGGCGGAACACTGAAGCTTTCTTT.

This clonotype was counted a few times. This CDR3 reads CSAPKPYEQFF. The CDR3 coding sequence is TGCAGTGCTCCGAAGCCCTATGAGCAGTTCTTC. V and J are TRBV20-1 and TRBJ2-1; no reliable D call. V shed 5 bases and J shed 8 bases, with 10 bases lying between them. CDR3 length equals 11 residues. Germline V CDR1 and CDR2: DFQATT, SNEGSKA (reference sequence).

This clonotype was counted only a few times. Written as DNA, the CDR3 is TGCGCCAGCAGCCAACCCCCAGCGGGGTCAGCCTCCTACAATGAGCAGTTCTTC. Encoded protein: CASSQPPAGSASYNEQFF. The chain is built from TRBV4-3 and TRBJ2-1; TRBD2 aligns across 7 bases. Germline loops: CDR1 LGHNA, CDR2 YSLEER. V trimming: 2 bases; J trimming: 0 bases; junction bases outside the gene matches: 10. The CDR3 covers 18 residues.

This clonotype was observed a handful of times. The chain uses TRBV5-1 and TRBJ2-7; a possible D gene is TRBD2 (6 bases). The CDR3 length is 15 residues. Trimming left V 2 bases short and J 2 bases short, with 14 bases between. Germline CDR1 reads SGHRS; CDR2 reads YFSETQ. Here the CDR3 reads CASSFSVAATYEQYF. The CDR3 DNA is TGCGCCAGCAGCTTTTCAGTAGCGGCGACCTACGAGCAGTACTTC.

This clonotype showed up just a few times. J is TRBJ2-1 and V is TRBV6-5, with D perhaps TRBD1 or TRBD2 (5 bases each). Between the trimmed V and J ends, which lost 2 bases and 4 bases, there was a span of 18 bases. Germline CDR1 reads MNHEY; CDR2 reads SVGAGI. This CDR3 comprises 17 residues. In DNA, the CDR3 is TGTGCCAGCAGTTACACCGTTCACCGGGACGTTTACAATGAGCAGTTCTTC. It yields the protein CASSYTVHRDVYNEQFF.

This chain connects TRBV20-1 to TRBJ2-7; D ambiguous. Trimming left V 3 bases short and J 1 base short, with 10 bases between. The CDR3 covers 13 residues. The germline V gene has CDR1 DFQATT and CDR2 SNEGSKA (reference sequence). CDR3 sequence: CSASSHVSYEQYF. The CDR3 bases are TGCAGTGCTAGTAGCCACGTTTCCTACGAGCAGTACTTC.

The chain uses TRBV5-1 and TRBJ2-7; tentatively, D is TRBD2 (5 bases). The CDR3 sequence is 16 residues long. Germline V CDR1 and CDR2: SGHRS, YFSETQ. V lost 4 bases to trimming and J lost 6 bases, with 23 bases between them. CDR3: CASSLAVASVASEQYF. The DNA for the CDR3 is TGCGCCAGCAGCCTGGCGGTAGCGTCGGTTGCCAGCGAGCAGTACTTC.

This clonotype was detected only a few times. This chain connects TRBV20-1 to TRBJ2-5; 7 bases agree with TRBD2. V was clipped by 1 base and J by 4 bases; unmatched bases: 12. In germline, CDR1 is DFQATT, CDR2 SNEGSKA (reference sequence). The CDR3 extends over 16 amino acids. For the CDR3, the DNA is TGCAGTGCTAGAGCTCCAAAACCCTCTAGCGGAGAGACCCAGTACTTC. Amino acid sequence: CSARAPKPSSGETQYF.

This clonotype was detected only a few times. The chain uses TRBV20-1 and TRBJ2-1; D unclear. Germline V gene sequence: CDR1 DFQATT, CDR2 SNEGSKA (reference sequence). The CDR3 has 11 residues. The V and J ends lost 7 bases and 4 bases respectively, with 8 bases between them. The CDR3 region has the DNA TGCAGTGGGGGTTTATACAATGAGCAGTTCTTC. Translated, it gives CSGGLYNEQFF.

This clonotype turned up a few times. V usage is TRBV14 and J usage is TRBJ2-1; 7 bases agree with TRBD2. V lost 6 bases to trimming and J lost 4 bases; unmatched junction nucleotides: 6. The CDR3 is 14 residues long. Germline values: CDR1 SGHDN, CDR2 FVKESK. The CDR3 is CASRASGPYNEQFF. The CDR3 DNA follows: TGTGCCAGCAGAGCTAGCGGACCATACAATGAGCAGTTCTTC. The full variable domain, with the rest looked up from reference TRBV14 and TRBJ2-1, is EAGVTQFPSHSVIEKGQTVTLRCDPISGHDNLYWYRRVMGKEIKFLLHFVKESKQDESGMPNNRFLAERTGGTYSTLKVQPAELEDSGVYFCASRASGPYNEQFFGPGTRLTVL.

V usage is TRBV9 and J usage is TRBJ2-3; D not resolved. The CDR3 spans 13 residues. V was pared by 0 bases and J by 4 bases, with 6 bases between. Germline V CDR1 and CDR2: SGDLS, YYNGEE. This chain's CDR3 is CASSVESPDTQYF. As DNA, the CDR3 is TGTGCCAGCAGCGTAGAATCGCCAGATACGCAGTATTTT.

This clonotype was recorded a few times. V and J are TRBV29-1 and TRBJ2-7; a weak D match, TRBD1 (6 bases). Germline V lookup: CDR1 SQVTM, CDR2 ANQGSEA. The CDR3 is 12 amino acids. Trimming took off 4 bases at V and 3 bases at J, with 10 bases between the two ends. CDR3 in amino acids: CSVGVRGYEQYF. The CDR3 region has the DNA TGCAGCGTTGGTGTCAGGGGCTACGAGCAGTACTTC.

This chain links TRBV5-5 with TRBJ2-5; TRBD1 might be the D (5 bases). Trimming removed 3 bases from V and 3 bases from J, with 9 bases in between. This CDR3 comprises 13 residues. Germline CDR1 is SGHKS and CDR2 is YYEKEE (reference sequence). CDR3 protein: CASSSPDKETQYF. The CDR3 DNA follows: TGTGCCAGCAGCTCCCCGGACAAAGAGACCCAGTACTTC.

This clonotype was observed a handful of times. A read error may produce the germline difference seen at one junction end. The CDR3 DNA sequence: TGTGCCAGCAGATTGGGGCACCTCCTGGGGACCCAGTACTTC. Protein: CASRLGHLLGTQYF. V and J are TRBV5-6 and TRBJ2-5; TRBD1 might be the D (5 bases). Germline V CDR1 and CDR2: SGHDT, YYEEEE. CDR3 length equals 14 residues.

The rearrangement joins TRBV5-1 to TRBJ1-3; no firm D call. V was pared by 4 bases and J by 0 bases, with 5 bases between. The CDR3 contains 13 residues. In germline, CDR1 is SGHRS, CDR2 YFSETQ. The CDR3 coding sequence is TGCGCCAGCAGCAGGGACTCTGGAAACACCATATATTTT. Translating it yields CASSRDSGNTIYF.

The genes are TRBV20-1 and TRBJ2-3; 9 nucleotides agree with TRBD1. V trimming: 5 bases; J trimming: 4 bases; junction bases outside the gene matches: 7. Germline CDR1 and CDR2: DFQATT and SNEGSKA (reference sequence). CDR3 length: 14 amino acids. CDR3 protein: CSAGGQGEADTQYF. The CDR3 DNA reads as TGCAGTGCTGGGGGACAGGGTGAGGCAGATACGCAGTATTTT.

This clonotype was observed a few times. The chain combines TRBV5-1 with TRBJ2-3; TRBD1 matches 8 bases. The CDR3 is 15 amino acids. CDR1 is SGHRS, CDR2 YFSETQ, per germline. Trimming cost V 3 bases and J 4 bases; bases outside gene matches: 7. CDR3 in amino acids: CASSWTGILADTQYF. The CDR3 nucleotides are TGCGCCAGCAGCTGGACAGGGATTTTAGCAGATACGCAGTATTTT.

This chain links TRBV10-2 with TRBJ2-7; D may correspond to TRBD1 or TRBD2 (5 bases each). Germline V gene sequence: CDR1 WSHSY, CDR2 SAAADI. The V end lost 8 bases, the J end lost 8 bases, and 16 bases lay between the germline ends. The CDR3 loop spans 12 amino acids. The CDR3 DNA follows: TGCGCCAGCGTCGGGGACCGCACGAAGCAGTACTTC. Protein product: CASVGDRTKQYF.

The V gene is TRBV25-1, the J gene TRBJ1-1; D unresolved. The CDR3 consists of 13 residues. Germline lookup yields CDR1 MGHDK and CDR2 SYGVNS. Between the trimmed V and J ends, which lost 5 bases and 2 bases, there was a span of 9 bases. The CDR3 loop is CASSSPINTEAFF. CDR3 in DNA: TGTGCCAGCAGTTCACCGATAAACACTGAAGCTTTCTTT. The whole variable domain, remainder taken from reference TRBV25-1 and TRBJ1-1, is EADIYQTPRYLVIGTGKKITLECSQTMGHDKMYWYQQDPGMELHLIHYSYGVNSTEKGDLSSESTVSRIRTEHFPLTLESARPSHTSQYLCASSSPINTEAFFGQGTRLTVV.

The chain has TRBV20-1 and TRBJ2-1; 12 bases map to TRBD2. Trimming removed 6 bases from V and 13 bases from J; junction bases left unmatched: 10. CDR1 is DFQATT, CDR2 SNEGSKA, per germline (reference sequence). The CDR3 length is 13 residues. CDR3 nucleotide sequence: TGCAGTGCCCGAGGGGGACTAGCGGGTTTACAGTTCTTC. Protein product: CSARGGLAGLQFF.

This clonotype appeared a few times. CDR3 DNA: TGTGCCAGCAGTTCGCCGGGATTGACAGGCCTTAATCAGCCCCAGCATTTT. Translating it yields CASSSPGLTGLNQPQHF. The rearrangement joins TRBV12-3 or TRBV12-4 to TRBJ1-5; D perhaps matches TRBD1 (6 bases). The CDR3 has 17 amino acids. V was cut by 4 bases and J by 4 bases, with 20 bases left in between.

This clonotype was picked up a small number of times. The CDR3 is CASSPGNNYGYTF. CDR3 in DNA: TGTGCCAGCAGTCCCGGGAATAACTATGGCTACACCTTC. The chain carries TRBV27 and TRBJ1-2; D gene ambiguous. The CDR3 contains 13 residues. Germline V gene sequence: CDR1 MNHEY, CDR2 SMNVEV (reference sequence). The germline V and J ends were trimmed by 5 bases and 1 base, with 8 bases remaining between them.

The rearrangement links TRBV20-1 to TRBJ1-2, with unresolved D. Per germline, CDR1 DFQATT and CDR2 SNEGSKA (reference sequence). The length of the CDR3 is 17 residues. V was cut by 0 bases and J by 1 base, with 18 bases left in between. This CDR3 reads CSARDNGRAISNYGYTF. For the CDR3, the DNA is TGCAGTGCTAGAGATAATGGTAGAGCCATAAGTAACTATGGCTACACCTTC.

CDR3 amino acids: CASSQEVSGGLSYEQYF. The CDR3, as DNA: TGCGCCAGCAGCCAAGAAGTTAGCGGAGGTCTTTCCTACGAGCAGTACTTC. V and J are TRBV4-3 and TRBJ2-7, with a tentative D call TRBD2 (6 bases). There are 17 residues in the CDR3. In germline, CDR1 is LGHNA, CDR2 YSLEER. Between the trimmed V and J ends, which lost 0 bases and 1 base, there was a span of 16 bases.

CDR3 sequence (DNA): TGTGCCAGCAGCTTCGGACTAGCGGGGAAATCCTACAATGAGCAGTTCTTC. This codes for CASSFGLAGKSYNEQFF. The chain carries TRBV7-9 and TRBJ2-1; 12 nucleotides agree with TRBD2. This CDR3 spans 17 amino acids. CDR1 and CDR2 (germline): SEHNR, FQNEAQ (reference sequence). After removal of 3 bases from V and 1 base from J, the junction contained 4 bases not matched to a gene.

The V gene is TRBV6-5, the J gene TRBJ1-4; no reliable D call. Germline CDR1 and CDR2: MNHEY and SVGAGI. Trimming shortened V by 0 bases and J by 11 bases, and 10 bases separated the two germline ends. This CDR3 comprises 13 residues. This chain's CDR3 is CASSYSKGYKLFF. CDR3 sequence (DNA): TGTGCCAGCAGTTACTCGAAAGGGTACAAACTGTTTTTT.

This clonotype was detected a few times. The chain combines TRBV6-5 with TRBJ2-1, with D perhaps TRBD1 or TRBD2 (5 bases each). This CDR3 is built from 14 residues. The V and J ends lost 4 bases and 4 bases respectively, with 11 bases between them. Germline CDR1 and CDR2: MNHEY and SVGAGI. CDR3 nucleotide sequence: TGTGCCAGCAGTTCTTACTGGGGGTACAATGAGCAGTTCTTC. This encodes CASSSYWGYNEQFF.